What follows describes a single T cell receptor (beta chain). The antigen it recognizes is unknown. No quality values exist for individual bases; no much larger clone is one base distant. The immunoSEQ Assay, a bias-controlled multiplex PCR, was used to amplify TCRbeta CDR3 regions from genomic DNA. In the authors' own workflow: The number of nucleated cells in each sample was estimated by amplification of reference gene primers within the assay. To quantify the absolute abundance of each unique TCRbeta CDR3 rearrangement, sequence reads were collapsed and filtered. For each sample, productive Simpson clonality was calculated by taking the square root of Simpson's diversity index across productive rearrangements. Held by TCRdb, this immuneACCESS table contains in-frame sequences only and omits some clones. Under half of the omission traces to an unresolved V gene where checked; the cause of the rest is unknown. V, J and clone size derive from that table, while D and trimming were established from the DNA sequence. For this sample there are around 100,000 clones; around 87% appear just once. The top ten clonotypes cover 2.5% to 3.5% of the sample.

This record comes from a study of blood T cell repertoires in COVID-19 (dated by TCRdb to the early 2020s). Study-wide context: Samples from collaborators originated in the United States, Italy and Spain and spanned both the acute and convalescent phases of COVID-19. Sample metadata almost always included a de-identified subject ID, COVID-19 status, age in years and sex. Subjects who had been exposed to COVID-19, were actively infected with it, or had recovered from it provided the deeply sampled blood TCRbeta repertoires that made up the dataset. The material from the prospective study consisted of cDNA or gDNA derived from T cells, B-cell-depleted T cells, or PBMCs. Where HLA class I and class II types were available, the types were taken from metadata supplied by the sample provider, not from assay-based typing. The repertoires were made available in a free public database intended to serve as a resource for research on the immune response to SARS-CoV-2. The samples were drawn from the first 160 participants of the ongoing ImmuneRACE study and from 1,254 subjects provided by 6 global collaborators. Study-wide findings and limitations: The quantity of clinical and demographic metadata differed by source and by participant and was supplied without curation.

V and J are trimmed by 1 base and 2 bases, and the gene matches miss 4 bases of the junction. Based on the germline V gene (reference sequence), the CDR1 and CDR2 sequences are LGHDT and YNNKEL. The CDR3 starts with the cysteine, ends with the phenylalanine, and has 17 residues. Only the CDR3 portion is preserved as DNA: 51 bases, with reading frame beginning at the first base. Collaborating institutions collected whole blood in K2EDTA tubes following their own protocols. For TCRbeta analysis, collaborator samples were shipped as frozen whole blood, as isolated PBMCs, or as DNA extracted from either sample type.

Sequencing was carried out using peripheral blood. This clonotype was sampled from a man in his forties or fifties with active or convalescent COVID-19. The rearrangement combines TRBV3-1 (or the pseudogene TRBV3-2) with TRBJ2-5, with 13 central nucleotides matching TRBD2. Read as DNA, the sequence is TGTGCCAGCAGCCAAGTACTAGCGGGGGGGACACAAGAGACCCAGTACTTC. Its protein product is CASSQVLAGGTQETQYF.